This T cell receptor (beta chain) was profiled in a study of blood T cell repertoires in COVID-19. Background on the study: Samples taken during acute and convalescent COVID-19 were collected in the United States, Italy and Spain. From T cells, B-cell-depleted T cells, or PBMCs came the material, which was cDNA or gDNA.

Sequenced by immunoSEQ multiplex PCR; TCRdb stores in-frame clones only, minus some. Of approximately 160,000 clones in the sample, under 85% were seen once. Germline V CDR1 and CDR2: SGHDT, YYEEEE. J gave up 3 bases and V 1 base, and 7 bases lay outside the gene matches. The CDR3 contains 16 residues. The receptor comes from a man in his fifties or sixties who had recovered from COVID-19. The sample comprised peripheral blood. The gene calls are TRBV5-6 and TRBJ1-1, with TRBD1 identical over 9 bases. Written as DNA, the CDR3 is TGTGCCAGCAGCTTGCCCCCGGGGACAGGGCACACTGAAGCTTTCTTT. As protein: CASSLPPGTGHTEAFF.